A single sample is the source of the 32 T cell receptor beta chains below, sequenced in a study of high-grade serous ovarian cancer treatment subgroups. Tumor tissue was taken before any definitive surgery or chemotherapy was given. TCRdb's table, derived via immunoSEQ multiplex PCR, lists solely in-frame clones and lacks some. The table has about 11,000 clones, around 83% seen once; the top ten hold around 6.6%. Sample: tumor tissue. These receptors all stem from a human donor with high-grade serous ovarian cancer.

The V and J genes are TRBV28 and TRBJ2-6; unclear D gene. Germline CDR1 and CDR2: MDHEN and SYDVKM. V was cut by 8 bases and J by 2 bases, with 16 bases left in between. There are 16 residues in the CDR3. The CDR3 sequence is CASRPQVRTGANVLTF. CDR3 DNA sequence: TGTGCCAGCCGACCCCAAGTGAGGACTGGGGCCAACGTCCTGACTTTC.

J is TRBJ2-3 and V is TRBV11-3, with 9 positions matching TRBD1. J lost 5 bases, V lost 1 base, and 4 bases had no gene match. The CDR3 loop spans 15 amino acids. The germline CDR1 and CDR2 sequences are SGHNT and YENEEA. The CDR3, as DNA: TGTGCCAGCAGCTTAGGAAGGGACAGGGAAGATACGCAGTATTTT. It encodes CASSLGRDREDTQYF.

V usage is TRBV5-5 and J usage is TRBJ2-7; D is uncertain. V lost 2 bases to trimming and J lost 2 bases, with 14 bases between them. Looked up from germline, CDR1 is SGHKS and CDR2 is YYEKEE (reference sequence). CDR3 length equals 15 residues. CDR3 bases: TGTGCCAGCAGCTTAAGACCCGGGCAAACCTACGAGCAGTACTTC. Encoded protein: CASSLRPGQTYEQYF.

This clone was recorded a few times. CDR3 bases: TGCAGTGCTAGGTCGAACACTGAAGCTTTCTTT. Amino acids: CSARSNTEAFF. V usage is TRBV20-1 and J usage is TRBJ1-1; unclear D gene. Germline V gene data show CDR1 as DFQATT and CDR2 as SNEGSKA (reference sequence). V was cut by 3 bases and J by 1 base, with 3 bases left in between. There are 11 residues in the CDR3.

This clone was seen a single time. The rearrangement uses TRBV2 and TRBJ2-5, with D perhaps assigned TRBD1 or TRBD2 (5 bases each). CDR3 size: 13 residues. The V gene lost 7 bases and the J gene lost 8 bases, with 17 bases spanning the gap. Germline V gene lookup returns CDR1 SNHLY and CDR2 FYNNEI. The CDR3 loop reads CASTQWTRDTQYF. The DNA for the CDR3 is TGTGCCAGCACTCAATGGACCCGGGACACCCAGTACTTC.

The J gene is TRBJ2-7, the V gene TRBV7-9; 9 bases fit TRBD2. Trimming took 6 bases from V and 3 from J; bases not matched to a gene: 3. Per the germline V gene, CDR1 is SEHNR and CDR2 is FQNEAQ (reference sequence). The CDR3 length is 13 residues. The CDR3 coding sequence is TGTGCCAGCAGTTCGACTAGCGGCTACGAGCAGTACTTC. This translates into CASSSTSGYEQYF.

The chain joins TRBV9 to TRBJ2-5, with 11 bases fitting TRBD2. There are 17 residues in the CDR3. The germline gives CDR1 SGDLS, CDR2 YYNGEE. After removal of 4 bases from V and 5 bases from J, the junction contained 13 bases not matched to a gene. The CDR3 protein is CASSLSLAGGPRETQYF. The CDR3 region has the DNA TGTGCCAGCAGCTTATCCTTAGCGGGAGGGCCCCGGGAGACCCAGTACTTC.

The chain couples TRBV29-1 to TRBJ2-7, with D tentatively TRBD1 or TRBD2 (5 bases each). CDR1 and CDR2 (germline): SQVTM, ANQGSEA. The V gene lost 6 bases and the J gene lost 4 bases, with 16 bases spanning the gap. CDR3 length equals 13 residues. In DNA form, the CDR3 reads TGCAGCGTCAGCTCCGGGACGGCGTACGAGCAGTACTTC. It is translated as CSVSSGTAYEQYF.

The genes are TRBV5-6 and TRBJ2-1; 7 nucleotides line up with TRBD2. CDR3 length: 17 amino acids. Germline CDR1 and CDR2: SGHDT and YYEEEE. V was clipped by 1 base and J by 2 bases; unmatched bases: 9. In nucleotides, the CDR3 is TGTGCCAGCAGCTTGTTCGATCGCGGGAGAGCCTACAATGAGCAGTTCTTC. It specifies CASSLFDRGRAYNEQFF.

This chain joins TRBV9 and TRBJ2-1, with TRBD2 identical over 11 bases. This CDR3 is built from 17 residues. The J segment lost 9 bases and the V segment lost 4 bases, leaving 15 bases of the junction unmatched. Germline V lookup: CDR1 SGDLS, CDR2 YYNGEE. The CDR3 is CASSPSQGLAEAGEQFF. CDR3 sequence (DNA): TGTGCCAGCAGCCCAAGCCAGGGACTAGCGGAGGCGGGTGAGCAGTTCTTC. Supplemented by reference TRBV9 and TRBJ2-1, the full variable domain reads DSGVTQTPKHLITATGQRVTLRCSPRSGDLSVYWYQQSLDQGLQFLIQYYNGEERAKGNILERFSAQQFPDLHSELNLSSLELGDSALYFCASSPSQGLAEAGEQFFGPGTRLTVL.

This chain links TRBV7-3 with TRBJ2-3; 10 bases fit TRBD2. With 4 bases clipped from V and 6 bases from J, the junction kept 4 bases outside the gene matches. Germline CDR1 and CDR2: SGHTA and FQGTGA. The CDR3 covers 14 residues. CDR3 loop: CASSSATSGDTQYF. CDR3 nucleotide sequence: TGTGCCAGCAGCTCTGCGACTAGCGGGGATACGCAGTATTTT.

The chain uses TRBV7-8 and TRBJ2-7; 8 bases agree with TRBD2. With 5 bases clipped from V and 2 bases from J, the junction kept 11 bases outside the gene matches. This CDR3 has 16 amino acids. Germline values: CDR1 SGHVS, CDR2 FQNEAQ. CDR3 bases: TGTGCCAGCAGCCCAGGAGGACTAGCATTCCCCTACGAGCAGTACTTC. Its protein is CASSPGGLAFPYEQYF. The complete variable domain, with remaining parts taken from reference TRBV7-8 and TRBJ2-7, reads GAGVSQSPRYKVAKRGQDVALRCDPISGHVSLFWYQQALGQGPEFLTYFQNEAQLDKSGLPSDRFFAERPEGSVSTLKIQRTQQEDSAVYLCASSPGGLAFPYEQYFGPGTRLTVT.

This clone was detected only once. The chain is built from TRBV27 and TRBJ1-5; the match to TRBD1 covers 8 bases. V trimming: 4 bases; J trimming: 6 bases; junction bases outside the gene matches: 17. There are 18 residues in the CDR3. In germline, CDR1 is MNHEY, CDR2 SMNVEV (reference sequence). The CDR3 protein is CASSSGTGLGVLGQPQHF. CDR3 coding DNA: TGTGCCAGCAGTTCCGGGACAGGATTAGGTGTACTGGGTCAGCCCCAGCATTTT.

The gene calls are TRBV11-2 and TRBJ1-2, with D uncertain. This CDR3 comprises 12 residues. Germline V gene lookup returns CDR1 SGHAT and CDR2 FQNNGV. Trimming took 5 bases from V and 2 from J, leaving 6 bases between them. Written as DNA, the CDR3 is TGTGCCAGCAGCCATCCCAACTATGGCTACACCTTC. Its protein product is CASSHPNYGYTF.

Worth noting for this clone: One junction end disagrees with the germline gene, perhaps due to a read error. This chain connects TRBV7-9 to TRBJ1-5, with D maybe TRBD1 (6 bases). CDR1 is SEHNR, CDR2 FQNEAQ, per germline (reference sequence). This CDR3 spans 14 amino acids. CDR3 coding DNA: TGTGTCAGCAGCCCTGGACAGAGCAATCAGCCCCAGCATTTT. Translated, it gives CVSSPGQSNQPQHF.

The chain links TRBV6-1 to TRBJ2-2; TRBD1 or TRBD2 may be the D gene (6 bases each). This CDR3 contains 14 residues. The V gene lost 6 bases and the J gene lost 5 bases, with 13 bases spanning the gap. Germline-derived CDR1 and CDR2 are MNHNS and SASEGT. The CDR3 region has the DNA TGTGCCAGCAGGCCCGGGGGCAGTACCGGGGAGCTGTTTTTT. Amino acids: CASRPGGSTGELFF.

CDR3 sequence: CASNFGWTSPYNEQFF. CDR3 in DNA: TGTGCCAGCAACTTTGGTTGGACTTCCCCCTACAATGAGCAGTTCTTC. The gene calls are TRBV5-6 and TRBJ2-1; tentatively, D is TRBD2 (5 bases). The CDR3 sequence is 16 residues long. The V end was cut by 6 bases, the J end by 2 bases, with 18 bases between. CDR1 is SGHDT, CDR2 YYEEEE, per germline.

The chain carries TRBV4-2 and TRBJ2-1, with a tentative D call TRBD2 (5 bases). CDR3 length equals 16 residues. V lost 6 bases and J lost 0, with 15 bases in between. Germline V gene data show CDR1 as LGHNA and CDR2 as YNFKEQ. The CDR3 nucleotides read TGTGCCAGCAGTCTCTCAGCGGTGCCCTCCTACAATGAGCAGTTCTTC. The encoded protein is CASSLSAVPSYNEQFF.

The chain recombines TRBV18 with TRBJ2-7; 7 bases match TRBD1. J lost 0 bases, V lost 5 bases, and 4 bases had no gene match. Per germline, CDR1 KGHSH and CDR2 LQKENI. The CDR3 is made up of 14 amino acids. In DNA form, the CDR3 reads TGTGCCAGCTCAACTACAGGGGCCTCCTACGAGCAGTACTTC. Translated, it gives CASSTTGASYEQYF. The variable domain in full, completed from reference TRBV18 and TRBJ2-7, reads NAGVMQNPRHLVRRRGQEARLRCSPMKGHSHVYWYRQLPEEGLKFMVYLQKENIIDESGMPKERFSAEFPKEGPSILRIQQVVRGDSAAYFCASSTTGASYEQYFGPGTRLTVT.

This clone came up once. This chain uses TRBV15 with TRBJ2-2, with D perhaps TRBD2 (6 bases). Trimming stripped 5 bases from V and 1 base from J, with 11 bases between. From germline, CDR1 is LNHNV and CDR2 YYDKDF (reference sequence). The CDR3 totals 15 residues. This chain's CDR3 is CATSGGTENTGELFF. The CDR3 bases are TGTGCCACCAGCGGAGGGACGGAGAACACCGGGGAGCTGTTTTTT.

V is TRBV5-8 and J is TRBJ2-2; perhaps TRBD1 as D (6 bases). V was trimmed by 2 bases and J by 5 bases, leaving 13 bases between them. Per the germline V gene, CDR1 is SGHTS and CDR2 is YDEGEE. The CDR3 sequence is 15 residues long. CDR3 region: CASSLWSRGTGELFF. The CDR3 bases are TGTGCCAGCAGCTTATGGTCTAGGGGGACCGGGGAGCTGTTTTTT.

V gene TRBV27 combines with J gene TRBJ2-1; D is ambiguous. Germline CDR1 is MNHEY and CDR2 is SMNVEV (reference sequence). This CDR3 region has 17 residues. V lost 6 bases and J lost 0, with 18 bases in between. This chain's CDR3 is CASSSKNDVSSYNEQFF. The CDR3 DNA reads as TGTGCCAGCAGCTCCAAAAACGACGTAAGCTCCTACAATGAGCAGTTCTTC.

This chain joins TRBV7-2 and TRBJ2-2, with D tentatively TRBD1 (5 bases). In germline, CDR1 is SGHTA, CDR2 FQGNSA. The germline V and J ends were trimmed by 5 bases and 1 base, with 8 bases remaining between them. The CDR3 runs 14 residues. The DNA for the CDR3 is TGTGCCAGCAGCGCCGGACAGAACACCGGGGAGCTGTTTTTT. This gives the protein CASSAGQNTGELFF.

This CDR3 reads CASSSPRDLPEQYF. The CDR3 DNA follows: TGTGCCAGCAGTTCCCCCCGGGATCTGCCCGAGCAGTACTTC. The chain is built from TRBV28 and TRBJ2-7, with D maybe TRBD2 (5 bases). CDR1 is MDHEN, CDR2 SYDVKM, per germline. Trimming cost V 4 bases and J 6 bases, with 16 bases left between them. This CDR3 contains 14 residues.

Comment on this clone: This same CDR3 is encoded by further DNA sequences in the sample. The rearrangement links TRBV7-8 to TRBJ2-7; D is ambiguous. V lost 6 bases to trimming and J lost 2 bases, with 14 bases between them. The germline V gene has CDR1 SGHVS and CDR2 FQNEAQ. CDR3 length equals 14 residues. DNA for the CDR3: TGTGCCAGCAGGTACGAAACGGACCCCTACGAGCAGTACTTC. Translating gives CASRYETDPYEQYF.

This rearrangement joins TRBV27 to TRBJ2-7; 7 nucleotides match TRBD2. CDR1 and CDR2 from the germline V gene are MNHEY and SMNVEV (reference sequence). V shed 2 bases and J 0 bases; nucleotides not matched to a gene: 7. The CDR3 is 16 amino acids. CDR3 sequence: CASSLGYGGSSYEQYF. CDR3 DNA sequence: TGTGCCAGCAGTTTAGGGTATGGCGGGAGCTCCTACGAGCAGTACTTC.

The chain employs TRBV28 and TRBJ1-3, with TRBD1 matching 9 bases. V was clipped by 8 bases and J by 7 bases; unmatched bases: 15. CDR1 MDHEN and CDR2 SYDVKM come from the germline V gene. The CDR3 length is 16 residues. CDR3 nucleotide sequence: TGTGCCAGCCAAACAGGGGGCCTTACTCGTAGTAACACCATATATTTT. This sequence encodes CASQTGGLTRSNTIYF.

The V call is TRBV6-5, the J call TRBJ2-7; D might be TRBD1 or TRBD2, each matching 7 bases. Germline CDR1 reads MNHEY; CDR2 reads SVGAGI. Trimming removed 8 bases from V and 1 base from J, with 12 bases in between. CDR3 length: 13 amino acids. CDR3 amino acids: CASGGGQSYEQYF. The CDR3 nucleotides are TGTGCCAGCGGCGGGGGACAGTCCTACGAGCAGTACTTC.

V and J are TRBV9 and TRBJ1-1, with 7 nucleotides matching TRBD1. Germline trimming cut 3 bases from V and 3 bases from J; bases unmatched to any gene: 11. Germline V gene lookup returns CDR1 SGDLS and CDR2 YYNGEE. The length of the CDR3 is 16 residues. CDR3 coding DNA: TGTGCCAGCAGCGAGACAGGGAAAAGCTCCCACACTGAAGCTTTCTTT. It codes for CASSETGKSSHTEAFF.

This chain joins TRBV5-1 and TRBJ2-5, with D perhaps TRBD2 (5 bases). Near its end, the DNA agrees better with TRBJ2-7, so the J call may be wrong. Germline V gives CDR1 SGHRS, CDR2 YFSETQ. The CDR3 is made up of 15 amino acids. CDR3 in DNA: TGCGCCAGCAGCTTGGACGGTAGCGAGTTCTACGAGCAGTACTTC. Translation gives CASSLDGSEFYEQYF.

This chain connects TRBV29-1 to TRBJ1-1, with no clear D. The CDR3 has 12 amino acids. The germline gives CDR1 SQVTM, CDR2 ANQGSEA. The V end was cut by 6 bases, the J end by 4 bases, with 12 bases between. CDR3 residues: CSVGSGSTEAFF. The CDR3 DNA follows: TGCAGCGTCGGGAGTGGGTCCACTGAAGCTTTCTTT.

The chain carries TRBV11-2 and TRBJ2-7; D may be TRBD2 (5 bases). This CDR3 is built from 15 residues. Trimming shortened V by 6 bases and J by 0 bases, and 15 bases separated the two germline ends. CDR1 and CDR2 from the germline V gene are SGHAT and FQNNGV. The CDR3 sequence: CASSKRETGSYEQYF. The CDR3 bases are TGTGCCAGCAGTAAGAGGGAGACTGGCTCCTACGAGCAGTACTTC.